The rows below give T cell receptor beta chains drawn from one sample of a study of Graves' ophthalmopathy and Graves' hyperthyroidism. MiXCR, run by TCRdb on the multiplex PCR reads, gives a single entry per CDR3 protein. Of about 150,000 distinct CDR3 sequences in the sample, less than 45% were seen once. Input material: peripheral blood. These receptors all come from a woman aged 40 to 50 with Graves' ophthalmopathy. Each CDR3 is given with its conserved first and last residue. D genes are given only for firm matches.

CASSFQGMDQPQHF TRBJ1-5 TRBV12-3/TRBV12-4 -
CASRPGQGVYEQYF TRBJ2-7 TRBV12-3/TRBV12-4 TRBD1
CASSLADTYGYTF TRBJ1-2 TRBV7-2 -
CASSQDIGQGDNTEAFF TRBJ1-1 TRBV4-2 TRBD1
CASSETGRQPQHF TRBJ1-5 TRBV6-1 -
CASSLRYSGANVLTF TRBJ2-6 TRBV12-3/TRBV12-4 -
CASSDGGGARGYTF TRBJ1-2 TRBV28 TRBD1
CASTSRGANYGYTF TRBJ1-2 TRBV6-5 -
CASSAELAGELFF TRBJ2-2 TRBV12-3/TRBV12-4 -
CSARETGLAGGPLETQYF TRBJ2-5 TRBV20-1 TRBD2
CASSFETGRGDSPLHF TRBJ1-6 TRBV28 -
CASSWSNYGYTF TRBJ1-2 TRBV12-3/TRBV12-4 -
CASSPGTGDLTSTYEQYF TRBJ2-7 TRBV12-3/TRBV12-4 TRBD1
CASSPTGGFSYEQYF TRBJ2-7 TRBV6-1 TRBD2
CASSFNGAGELFF TRBJ2-2 TRBV5-1 -
CASSPYGQGPAETQYF TRBJ2-5 TRBV14 TRBD1
CASIRRGTAKNIQYF TRBJ2-4 TRBV28 TRBD1
CASSYSAGGGTEAFF TRBJ1-1 TRBV6-5 TRBD1
CATRPWGTNTEAFF TRBJ1-1 TRBV24-1 -
CATSDYQGDPYQPQHF TRBJ1-5 TRBV24-1 TRBD1
CASSLDPGGRQPQHF TRBJ1-5 TRBV12-3/TRBV12-4 TRBD1
CASSIAGDLSKNIQYF TRBJ2-4 TRBV19 -
CATSIRQADGNQPQHF TRBJ1-5 TRBV15 -
CASSQVAGADYEQYF TRBJ2-7 TRBV7-2 -
CASSLADFNGYTF TRBJ1-2 TRBV12-3/TRBV12-4 -
CASMASLAAYEQYF TRBJ2-7 TRBV2 -
CASSPGTGAAEAFF TRBJ1-1 TRBV7-3 TRBD1
CASSYPDRGPETQYF TRBJ2-5 TRBV6-5 TRBD1
CASSQIPALYGYTF TRBJ1-2 TRBV7-8 -
CASSEGHSYGYTF TRBJ1-2 TRBV18 -
CASSSRTGGPTEAFF TRBJ1-1 TRBV6-5 TRBD1
CASSPRMGGDTYQETQYF TRBJ2-5 TRBV28 -
CASSKQAMNTEAFF TRBJ1-1 TRBV9 -
CASSSIFGQAGSGANVLTF TRBJ2-6 TRBV27 TRBD1
CASSAFLSGWSYEQYF TRBJ2-7 TRBV27 -
CASSSPPRGFYNSPLHF TRBJ1-6 TRBV28 -
CASSESTGIRETQYF TRBJ2-5 TRBV25-1 TRBD1
CASSAGEGRYF TRBJ2-4 TRBV11-3 TRBD2
CASSYEQGKETQYF TRBJ2-5 TRBV6-5 -
CASSEGQLVYQPQHF TRBJ1-5 TRBV6-1 -
CASSPLPTLNTEAFF TRBJ1-1 TRBV4-1 -
CASSLQQGWSEAFF TRBJ1-1 TRBV6-5 TRBD1
CASSQGRSTEAFF TRBJ1-1 TRBV6-1 -
CASSEPGDRGEQYF TRBJ2-7 TRBV6-1 TRBD1
CASSYGGDTEAFF TRBJ1-1 TRBV19 -
CASKLGGETQYF TRBJ2-5 TRBV7-9 -
CASSPGRRPGEAFF TRBJ1-1 TRBV5-1 -